Given below is one T cell receptor (beta chain) in context. Its antigen is not known. CD4+ cells underwent separation, giving CD45RA+ naive and CD45RA-negative memory subsets. The sample is drawn from a study of shared clonotypes between healthy human individuals. The V gene lost 5 bases and the J gene lost 0 bases, with 13 bases spanning the gap. Germline CDR1 SGHKS, CDR2 YYEKEE (reference sequence). CDR3 length: 15 amino acids. The authors distributed each subset's genomic DNA evenly over several immunoSEQ plates. The assay was immunoSEQ multiplex PCR, and TCRdb's table has in-frame clones only and misses some. The table includes nearly 750,000 clones, over 60% detected once. Study-wide results and limits: Generation probability values for non-shared clonotypes were lower than those for clonotypes shared by all four donors.

Sequenced sample: memory CD4+ T cells sorted from blood. The subset: CD45RA-negative fraction. The chain links TRBV5-5 to TRBJ2-3, with TRBD1 as a possible D gene (6 bases). This TCR derives from a woman in her 30s in good health. The CDR3 sequence: CASRQGPVSTDTQYF. The CDR3 DNA reads TGTGCCAGCAGACAGGGCCCAGTAAGCACAGATACGCAGTATTTT.